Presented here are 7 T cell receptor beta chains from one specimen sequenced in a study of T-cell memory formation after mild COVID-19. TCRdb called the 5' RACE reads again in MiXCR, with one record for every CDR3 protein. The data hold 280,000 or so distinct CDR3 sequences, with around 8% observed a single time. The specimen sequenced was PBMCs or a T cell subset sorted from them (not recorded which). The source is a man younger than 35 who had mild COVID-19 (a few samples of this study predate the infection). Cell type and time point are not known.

The CDR3 DNA follows: TGTGCCAGCAGCTTAACATGGGGGGATTCACCCCTCCACTTT. Residues: CASSLTWGDSPLHF. This sequence joins TRBV7-2 and TRBJ1-6; possible D gene TRBD1, 5 bases. V lost 2 bases, J lost 8 bases, and 10 bases lay in between. CDR1 and CDR2 from the germline V gene are SGHTA and FQGNSA. The CDR3 extends over 14 amino acids.

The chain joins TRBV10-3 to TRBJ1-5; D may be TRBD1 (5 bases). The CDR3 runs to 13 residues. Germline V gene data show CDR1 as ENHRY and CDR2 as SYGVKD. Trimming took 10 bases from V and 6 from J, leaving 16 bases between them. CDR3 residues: CASEPGRGQPQHF. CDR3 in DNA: TGTGCCAGCGAACCGGGGCGGGGTCAGCCCCAGCATTTT.

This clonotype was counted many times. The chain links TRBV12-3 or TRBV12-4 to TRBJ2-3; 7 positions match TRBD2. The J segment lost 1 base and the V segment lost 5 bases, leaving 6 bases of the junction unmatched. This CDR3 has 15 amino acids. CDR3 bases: TGTGCCAGCAGTCGGGTGAGCGGGGGCACAGATACGCAGTATTTT. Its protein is CASSRVSGGTDTQYF.

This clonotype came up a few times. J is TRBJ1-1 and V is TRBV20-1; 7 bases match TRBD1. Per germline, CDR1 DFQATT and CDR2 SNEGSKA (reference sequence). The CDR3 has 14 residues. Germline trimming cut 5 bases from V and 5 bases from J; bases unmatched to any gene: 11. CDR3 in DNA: TGCAGTGCTTGGGCAGGGGGGGGCAAGACTGAAGCTTTCTTT. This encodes CSAWAGGGKTEAFF.

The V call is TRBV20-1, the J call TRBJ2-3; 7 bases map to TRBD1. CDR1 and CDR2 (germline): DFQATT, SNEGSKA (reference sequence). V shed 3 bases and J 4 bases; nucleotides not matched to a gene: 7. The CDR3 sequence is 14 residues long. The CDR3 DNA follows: TGCAGTGCTAGGACAGGGATAGGCTCAGATACGCAGTATTTT. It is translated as CSARTGIGSDTQYF.

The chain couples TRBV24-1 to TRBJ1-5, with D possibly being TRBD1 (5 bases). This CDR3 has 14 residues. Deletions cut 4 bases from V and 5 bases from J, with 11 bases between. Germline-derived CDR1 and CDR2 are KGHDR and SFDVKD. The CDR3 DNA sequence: TGTGCCACCAGTGACTCAGGGTGGGATCAGCCCCAGCATTTT. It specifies CATSDSGWDQPQHF.

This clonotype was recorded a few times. CDR3 in amino acids: CSVVNGGEADTQYF. CDR3 nucleotide sequence: TGCAGCGTTGTGAACGGGGGAGAGGCAGATACGCAGTATTTT. The V gene is TRBV29-1, the J gene TRBJ2-3; D possibly corresponds to TRBD2 (6 bases). From germline, CDR1 is SQVTM and CDR2 ANQGSEA. This CDR3 spans 14 amino acids. Deletions cut 4 bases from V and 4 bases from J, with 15 bases between.